This section outlines one TCR beta chain sequence together with its context. What it recognizes is unknown. The sample originates from a study of shared clonotypes between healthy human individuals. For the study at large: Each donor contributed plates that comprised three CD4 naive, three CD4 memory, two CD8 naive and one CD8 memory.

General study findings and limits: Non-shared clonotypes showed lower generation probabilities than clonotypes common to all four donors.

The authors split each subset's genomic DNA evenly across several immunoSEQ plates. Method: immunoSEQ multiplex PCR; TCRdb's copy keeps in-frame clones and lacks some. The data hold more than 2 million clones, with approximately 96% observed a single time. Germline V CDR1 and CDR2: MNHEY, SVGAGI. Trimming removed 8 bases from V and 8 bases from J; junction bases left unmatched: 8. The CDR3 extends over 13 amino acids. The chain couples TRBV6-5 to TRBJ1-2, with 10 positions matching TRBD1. This sequence was found in a man between 18 and 35 years old in good health. Sequencing was carried out using naive CD4+ T cells sorted from blood. Subset noted: CD45RA+ positively selected. The CDR3 sequence is CASGQGGLWGYTF. The CDR3, as DNA: TGTGCCAGCGGACAGGGGGGCCTATGGGGCTACACCTTC.